The 17 T cell receptor beta chains given below trace back to one sample, sequenced in a study of shared clonotypes between healthy human individuals. Assay: immunoSEQ multiplex PCR; the TCRdb copy retains only in-frame clones and omits some. The data hold approximately 2.5 million clones, with roughly nine tenths observed a single time. Sequenced material: naive CD4+ T cells sorted from blood. The subset here: CD45RA+ positively selected. Receptors were obtained from a man younger than 35 in good health.

The genes are TRBV2 and TRBJ2-1, with 11 bases lining up with TRBD2. V gave up 7 bases and J gave up 9 bases; unmatched junction bases: 5. In germline, CDR1 is SNHLY, CDR2 FYNNEI. The CDR3 totals 13 residues. The CDR3 region is CASIGSGGGEQFF. CDR3 coding DNA: TGTGCCAGCATTGGTAGCGGGGGGGGTGAGCAGTTCTTC.

The chain employs TRBV1 and TRBJ1-5. TRBV1 is classified as a pseudogene. The CDR3 totals 15 residues. The CDR3 DNA reads as TGCACCAGCAGCCCAAATATCGATAGCAATCAGCCCCAGCATTTT. Amino acids: CTSSPNIDSNQPQHF.

The CDR3 region has the DNA TGTGCCAGCTCGCCCCGACTCGGGGATAACACCGGGGAGCTGTTTTTT. Protein product: CASSPRLGDNTGELFF. The rearrangement links TRBV18 to TRBJ2-2, with D tentatively TRBD2 (5 bases). The CDR3 is 16 amino acids. Per germline, CDR1 KGHSH and CDR2 LQKENI. Trimming took 6 bases from V and 2 from J, leaving 16 bases between them.

The gene calls are TRBV5-6 and TRBJ1-3, with D perhaps matching TRBD1 (5 bases). The CDR3 length is 15 residues. The V end was cut by 0 bases, the J end by 2 bases, with 9 bases between. The germline V gene has CDR1 SGHDT and CDR2 YYEEEE. The CDR3: CASSLGGAPGNTIYF. In nucleotides, the CDR3 is TGTGCCAGCAGCTTGGGTGGGGCTCCTGGAAACACCATATATTTT.

The chain has TRBV7-2 and TRBJ2-4, with TRBD2 matching 8 bases. Trimming cost V 5 bases and J 1 base; bases outside gene matches: 7. Germline lookup yields CDR1 SGHTA and CDR2 FQGNSA. The CDR3 extends over 16 amino acids. In DNA, the CDR3 is TGTGCCAGCAGCGCCCTCCCTAGCGGGGCCAAAAACATTCAGTACTTC. This translates into CASSALPSGAKNIQYF.

The chain carries TRBV6-6 and TRBJ1-1; 7 bases line up with TRBD1. The V and J ends lost 6 bases and 6 bases, in that order; junction bases with no gene match: 10. Germline lookup yields CDR1 MNHNY and CDR2 SVGAGI (reference sequence). CDR3 length: 14 amino acids. CDR3 loop: CASSTGTATPEAFF. CDR3 DNA sequence: TGTGCCAGCAGCACCGGGACAGCTACTCCTGAAGCTTTCTTT.

This chain links TRBV5-1 with TRBJ2-2; 11 nucleotides match TRBD2. The ends lost 1 base at V and 4 bases at J; junction bases unmatched: 3. In germline, CDR1 is SGHRS, CDR2 YFSETQ. There are 16 residues in the CDR3. The CDR3 is CASSLISGRGTGELFF. The CDR3 DNA reads as TGCGCCAGCAGCTTGATTAGCGGGAGGGGCACCGGGGAGCTGTTTTTT.

The rearrangement uses TRBV5-1 and TRBJ2-5, with D tentatively TRBD1 (6 bases). CDR1 and CDR2 (germline): SGHRS, YFSETQ. Deletions cut 4 bases from V and 5 bases from J, with 15 bases between. The CDR3 contains 14 residues. DNA of the CDR3: TGCGCCAGCAGCGCTCCGGGACACAGGGAGACCCAGTACTTC. It is translated as CASSAPGHRETQYF.

V and J are TRBV5-6 and TRBJ2-1; a weak D match, TRBD2 (6 bases). V was shortened by 0 bases and J by 6 bases, with 16 bases between the two germline ends. Germline V gene sequence: CDR1 SGHDT, CDR2 YYEEEE. The CDR3 sequence is 16 residues long. The chain's CDR3 is CASSLARGIPSNEQFF. In DNA form, the CDR3 reads TGTGCCAGCAGCTTGGCTCGCGGGATCCCGTCCAATGAGCAGTTCTTC.

V and J are TRBV27 and TRBJ1-2, with 8 bases fitting TRBD1. The CDR3 is 16 residues long. V lost 6 bases to trimming and J lost 6 bases; unmatched junction nucleotides: 15. Looked up from germline, CDR1 is MNHEY and CDR2 is SMNVEV (reference sequence). CDR3 DNA: TGTGCCAGCAGCCCCCGGACAGGGACCTCTGTAAATGGCTACACCTTC. Residues: CASSPRTGTSVNGYTF.

This chain connects TRBV6-1 to TRBJ1-2, with TRBD1 matching 9 bases. The germline CDR1 and CDR2 sequences are MNHNS and SASEGT. The CDR3 is 13 residues long. V lost 7 bases and J lost 8; bases outside the gene matches: 8. The CDR3 reads CASMRGQGGGYTF. As DNA, the CDR3 is TGTGCCAGCATGAGGGGACAGGGAGGAGGCTACACCTTC.

This clone was seen once. This chain connects TRBV6-1 to TRBJ1-4; no definite D call. Per the germline V gene, CDR1 is MNHNS and CDR2 is SASEGT. The ends were cut back, 0 bases at V and 4 bases at J, with 9 bases in the middle. The CDR3 is 15 residues long. For the CDR3, the DNA is TGTGCCAGCAGTGAAGCAAACAGAAGTAATGAAAAACTGTTTTTT. This translates into CASSEANRSNEKLFF.

Notes on this clone: Distinct nucleotide sequences in the sample also encode this CDR3. V is TRBV5-1 and J is TRBJ2-1; 12 bases align to TRBD2. Per germline, CDR1 SGHRS and CDR2 YFSETQ. Trimming at V came to 3 bases and at J to 4 bases, leaving 2 bases not matched to a gene. There are 15 residues in the CDR3. In nucleotides, the CDR3 is TGCGCCAGCAGCTCTGGACTAGCGGGGTACAATGAGCAGTTCTTC. It codes for CASSSGLAGYNEQFF.

This sequence joins TRBV19 and TRBJ1-6, with unresolved D. The CDR3 extends over 15 amino acids. With 6 bases removed from V and 0 bases from J, the gap between germline ends came to 9 bases. CDR1 LNHDA and CDR2 SQIVND come from the germline V gene (reference sequence). The chain's CDR3 is CASRSESSYNSPLHF. CDR3 DNA: TGTGCCAGTAGGTCAGAGAGCTCCTATAATTCACCCCTCCACTTT.

The V gene is TRBV7-2, the J gene TRBJ1-2; D ambiguous. The CDR3 has 14 amino acids. CDR1 and CDR2 (germline): SGHTA, FQGNSA. V dropped 1 base and J dropped 5 bases, with 11 bases sitting between them. The CDR3 bases are TGTGCCAGCAGCTTAGAGGGAGGACGGTATGGCTACACCTTC. Translation gives CASSLEGGRYGYTF.

The chain has TRBV25-1 and TRBJ2-5, with D hard to call. The J call could be wrong; TRBJ2-7 is a better fit for the DNA end. The CDR3 sequence is 8 residues long. Germline assignment: CDR1 MGHDK and CDR2 SYGVNS. The CDR3 bases are TGTGTAGAATGCGAGCAGTACTTC. Translated, it gives CVECEQYF.

This chain uses TRBV25-1 with TRBJ2-7, with 8 bases that match TRBD1. Germline V gene lookup returns CDR1 MGHDK and CDR2 SYGVNS. V lost 4 bases and J lost 1; bases outside the gene matches: 6. This CDR3 spans 15 amino acids. Written as DNA, the CDR3 is TGTGCCAGCAGTGGAGCAGGGGGCAAGTCCTACGAGCAGTACTTC. It codes for CASSGAGGKSYEQYF.